The 4 T cell receptor beta chains in this list originate from one sample, sequenced in a study of prognosis after radiotherapy for stage I lung cancer. Two-round multiplex PCR amplified TCR beta CDR3 from genomic DNA. First-round PCR, the initial amplification, used primers specific to each TRBV and TRBJ gene. TCRdb reprocessed the multiplex PCR reads via MiXCR and lists one record per CDR3 protein. Among around 60,000 distinct CDR3 sequences listed, more than 20% were seen once. Here the sequenced sample was PBMCs, taken before or after stereotactic body radiation therapy (not recorded which). Receptors were obtained from a donor aged 50 or older with non-small cell lung cancer.

This clonotype was seen ten or more times. The chain recombines TRBV12-3 or TRBV12-4 with TRBJ2-7; D might be TRBD2 (5 bases). The CDR3 length is 12 residues. V was cut by 3 bases and J by 3 bases, with 6 bases left in between. Written as DNA, the CDR3 is TGTGCCAGCAGTTTCGGAGGCTACGAGCAGTACTTC. It specifies CASSFGGYEQYF.

This clonotype has at least ten counts. The chain recombines TRBV6-1 with TRBJ1-6, with 9 bases matching TRBD1. The germline V gene encodes CDR1 MNHNS and CDR2 SASEGT. V shed 5 bases, J shed 6 bases, and the junction held 5 bases outside the gene matches. The CDR3 spans 15 residues. The CDR3 DNA follows: TGTGCCAGCAGTCGGACAGGGGTATCTAATTCACCCCTCCACTTT. Its translation is CASSRTGVSNSPLHF.

This clonotype was observed a few times. This may come from a read error, since a much larger clone is one base off. The chain recombines TRBV11-2 with TRBJ2-3; perhaps TRBD1 as D (5 bases). The CDR3 length is 15 residues. CDR1 is SGHAT and CDR2 is FQNNGV in the germline V gene. V was trimmed by 1 base and J by 2 bases, leaving 10 bases between them. The CDR3 DNA is TGTGCCAGCAGCTTAGGGACATTTATCACAGATACGCAGTATTTT. It encodes CASSLGTFITDTQYF.

This clonotype appeared a single time. Being one base from a much bigger clone, this may be a read error. This chain connects TRBV10-2 to TRBJ1-6; D gene unclear. In germline, CDR1 is WSHSY, CDR2 SAAADI. This CDR3 contains 12 residues. The CDR3 here is CDSSEVGSPLHF. The CDR3 nucleotides are TGCGACAGCAGTGAAGTTGGGTCACCCCTCCACTTT.